This T cell receptor beta chain is from a study of blood T cell repertoires in COVID-19. About the research overall: Specimens from acute and convalescent COVID-19 originated in the United States, Italy and Spain. PBMCs, B-cell-depleted T cells, or T cells provided the cDNA or gDNA that made up the material.

Only in-frame clones appear in the TCRdb table, and some are missing; sequencing was by immunoSEQ multiplex PCR. The table shows 53,000 or so clones, with approximately 91% occurring only once. CDR1 and CDR2 from the germline V gene are SGHTA and FQGNSA. With 4 bases clipped from V and 5 bases from J, the junction kept 8 bases outside the gene matches. This CDR3 has 15 amino acids. What was sequenced was peripheral blood. The chain has TRBV7-2 and TRBJ2-7; TRBD2 matches 10 bases. The TCR was taken from a human donor in a cohort sampled during active COVID-19. The CDR3 is CASSSSGSVTDEQYF. DNA for the CDR3: TGTGCCAGCAGCTCTAGCGGGAGCGTAACCGACGAGCAGTACTTC.